The present T cell receptor beta chain was sequenced within a study of vaccination and CD4 T cells after COVID-19. Study-wide context: Six males and four females, two of them Hispanic, were enrolled as convalescents. Control cultures used a CEFX viral epitope pool, an HIV-1 Nef peptide pool, or no peptide.

Treatment indicated: approximately nine-day PBMC culture with coronavirus spike peptide pools or control peptides (ViraFEST assay). ViraFEST grew antigen-specific T cells using peptide pools, then sequenced TCRs. With regard to this clonotype: What it recognizes is unknown.

Germline V CDR1 and CDR2: SQVTM, ANQGSEA. The CDR3 is 13 residues long. Trimming left V 1 base short and J 10 bases short, with 16 bases between. The assay that was used to sequence DNA from cultured CD4+ T cells was the Oncomine TCR Beta short-read assay. TCRdb ran MiXCR on the PCR reads and lists one entry per CDR3 protein. The sample carries 13,000 to 15,000 distinct CDR3 sequences, approximately 51% recorded once. Sequencing used CD4+ T cells from blood, cultured in vitro. The V gene is TRBV29-1, the J gene TRBJ1-1; D remains unclear. The sequence was obtained from a human donor who had recovered from COVID-19. CDR3 in DNA: TGCAGCGTTGAAGGACGTGGAGCGAGTCCAGCTTTCTTT. Amino acid sequence: CSVEGRGASPAFF.